This T cell receptor beta chain was found in a study of CD8 T cells in Susac syndrome. RNA totalling roughly 0.45 to 1 ug underwent reverse transcription with random hexamers. Each CDR3 protein gets one entry after TCRdb re-called the immunoSEQ multiplex PCR reads with MiXCR. The table lists about 160,000 distinct CDR3 sequences, approximately 92% of them singletons. CD8+ and CD4+ T cells from blood underwent TCR beta sequencing. Study-wide results and limits: Individuals included in the TCR sequencing and HLA analysis were acknowledged by the study to be relatively few in number.

CDR3 length: 13 residues. The V gene's germline CDR1 is SGHDT and CDR2 YYEEEE. Trimming took off 0 bases at V and 11 bases at J, with 15 bases between the two ends. Details on this clonotype: The antigen remains unidentified.

Material for sequencing was CD4+ T cells from PBMCs. This chain links TRBV5-6 with TRBJ2-7; possible D gene TRBD1, 8 bases. The origin of this receptor is a human donor in good health. In DNA form, the CDR3 reads TGTGCCAGCAGCTTGGGTCGACAGGGGAGGGAGTACTTC. It encodes CASSLGRQGREYF.